This is a list of T cell receptor beta chains from one sample in a study of T cells in Graves' hyperthyroidism and ophthalmopathy. MiXCR, applied by TCRdb to the multiplex PCR reads, yields one record per CDR3 protein. The data show roughly 98,000 distinct CDR3 sequences, 35% to 50% seen once. The source material was peripheral blood or thyroid tissue (not recorded which). The receptors originated from a woman aged 25 to 39 with Graves' hyperthyroidism. The CDR3 runs from the conserved cysteine through the conserved F or W. D genes are given only for firm matches. The size field is filled for only some rows; it gives once, few, many or a size class.

J gene,CDR3 length,V gene,D gene,clone size,CDR3 DNA,CDR3 protein
TRBJ1-2,14,TRBV19,NA,few,TGTGCCAGTAGTATTGCGGGGGAAAACTATGGCTACACCTTC,CASSIAGENYGYTF
TRBJ2-3,17,TRBV7-6,TRBD2,many,TGTGCCAGCAGCCCTTTACTTAGCGGGAGGGCCAGAGATACGCAGTATTTT,CASSPLLSGRARDTQYF
TRBJ1-1,13,TRBV2,NA,many,TGTGCCGGGGAGGACGACGGGACAACTGAAGCTTTCTTT,CAGEDDGTTEAFF
TRBJ2-5,19,TRBV12-3/TRBV12-4,TRBD2,many,TGTGCCAGCAGTTTAGGGAGGAGACTAGCGGGAGGGCCCACAGAGACCCAGTACTTC,CASSLGRRLAGGPTETQYF
TRBJ2-7,13,TRBV15,NA,NA,TGTGCCACCAGCAGACCCTCGGCCTACGAGCAGTACTTC,CATSRPSAYEQYF
TRBJ1-1,16,TRBV10-3,NA,NA,TGTGCCATCAGTGCGGGGACTTCCCCCCCGAACACTGAAGCTTTCTTT,CAISAGTSPPNTEAFF
TRBJ1-5,15,TRBV24-1,NA,many,TGTGCCACCAGTGACCCCCGAGGGGGGGATCAGCCCCAGCATTTT,CATSDPRGGDQPQHF
TRBJ2-7,15,TRBV10-2,TRBD2,NA,TGCGCCACCACCCCCAACTTCTACGGGGACTACGGGCAGTACTTC,CATTPNFYGDYGQYF
TRBJ1-6,18,TRBV2,TRBD1,many,TGTGCCAGCAGCCAAATGGGACAGGGAAGAATTTTCAGTTCACCCCTCCACTTT,CASSQMGQGRIFSSPLHF
TRBJ2-7,10,TRBV20-1,NA,NA,TGCAGTGCTAGAGGGCCAGAGCAGTACTTC,CSARGPEQYF
TRBJ1-5,15,TRBV7-2,NA,many,TGTGCCAGCAGCCTCCAGATCTATAGCAATCAGCCCCAGCATTTT,CASSLQIYSNQPQHF
TRBJ2-7,14,TRBV7-8,NA,many,TGTGCCAGCAGCTTCCAACAGGGTAGCTACGAGCAGTACTTC,CASSFQQGSYEQYF
TRBJ2-5,14,TRBV5-1,NA,NA,TGCGCCAGCAGTCTTGGACAGATGGGGGAGACCCAGTACTTC,CASSLGQMGETQYF
TRBJ1-1,16,TRBV2,NA,many,TGTGCCAGCAGCTTAAGACTTCTATTACTAAACACTGAAGCTTTCTTT,CASSLRLLLLNTEAFF
TRBJ2-7,14,TRBV5-1,NA,many,TGCGCCAGCAGCCCCTGTGGAGGGATCTACGAGCAGTACTTC,CASSPCGGIYEQYF
TRBJ1-6,14,TRBV5-1,NA,few,TGCGCCAGCAGCTTGGTACAGGGTGGTTCACCCCTCCACTTT,CASSLVQGGSPLHF
TRBJ2-3,10,TRBV20-1,NA,many,TGCAGTGCTGAACACCTGTCGCAGTATTTT,CSAEHLSQYF
TRBJ1-1,17,TRBV27,TRBD1,few,TGTGCCAGCATTGCCCGCCCGATCGACAGGGGTAACACTGAAGCTTTCTTT,CASIARPIDRGNTEAFF
TRBJ2-2,13,TRBV12-3/TRBV12-4,NA,many,TGTGCCAGCAGTTTGGCGGACACCGGGGAGCTGTTTTTT,CASSLADTGELFF
TRBJ2-2,13,TRBV6-6,TRBD1,many,TGTGCCAGCAGTTTTGGGACAGTAGGGGAGCTGTTTTTT,CASSFGTVGELFF
TRBJ1-1,14,TRBV14,NA,many,TGTGCCAGCAGCCTACAAAGGGGTCATACTGAAGCTTTCTTT,CASSLQRGHTEAFF
TRBJ2-7,14,TRBV11-2,NA,many,TGTGCCAGCAGCTTACAGGCCATCTCCTACGAGCAGTACTTC,CASSLQAISYEQYF
TRBJ2-7,15,TRBV10-3,NA,few,TGTGCCATCAGTGAGGGTGCCGGGACCCCCTACGAGCAGTACTTC,CAISEGAGTPYEQYF
TRBJ1-2,14,TRBV6-6,NA,many,TGTGCCAGCAGTTACTCGCCAGATAACTATGGCTACACCTTC,CASSYSPDNYGYTF
TRBJ2-5,13,TRBV6-5,NA,NA,TGTGCCAGCAGTTCCTGGGACCAAGAGACCCAGTACTTC,CASSSWDQETQYF
TRBJ2-3,14,TRBV19,NA,NA,TGTGCCAGTAGTCCGGGGCCATACACAGGTACGCAGTGTTTT,CASSPGPYTGTQCF
TRBJ1-2,14,TRBV15,NA,few,TGTGCCACCAGCAGTGCGACAGCTACCTATGGCTACACCTTC,CATSSATATYGYTF
TRBJ2-6,18,TRBV20-1,TRBD2,NA,TGCAGTGCTAGAGGGCTAGCGGGAGGGCCGGATGGGGCCAACGTCCTGACTTTC,CSARGLAGGPDGANVLTF
TRBJ1-2,15,TRBV5-4,NA,many,TGTGCCAGCAGAAGGATCACCGGGACCGCGAGGGGCTACACCTTC,CASRRITGTARGYTF
TRBJ2-5,14,TRBV5-5,NA,once,TGTGCCAGCAGCCACAAGGGCCTCCAAGAGACCCAGCACTTC,CASSHKGLQETQHF